A selection of T cell receptor beta chains follows, all from one sample in a study of regulatory T cells in long-lasting Graves disease. Each CDR3 protein gets one entry after TCRdb re-called the multiplex PCR reads with MiXCR. Found here are 350,000 to 450,000 distinct CDR3 sequences, roughly 20% of them singletons; the top ten hold roughly a quarter. The sample was peripheral blood mononuclear cells (PBMCs), taken when the disease was refractory, from a patient treated with antithyroid drugs. All receptors derive from a woman in her thirties or forties with Graves disease. Each CDR3 is given with its conserved first and last residue.

V gene,CDR3 protein
TRBV5-1,CASSRQGTNGYTF
TRBV19,CASSIEGIYGEKLFF
TRBV2,CAPQGPPMNTEAFF
TRBV27,CASSSPGTGNGYTF
TRBV12-3/TRBV12-4,CASSPGKSPLHF
TRBV27,CASSFYQGPRETQYF
TRBV6-1,CASSPPGPNYGYTF
TRBV25-1,CASGTMGTDTQYF
TRBV12-3/TRBV12-4,CASSQTQEQYF
TRBV20-1,CSARIDREIYGYTF
TRBV10-1,CASSHGQGLDEQYF
TRBV4-1,CASSVRDRGRENIQYF
TRBV6-2/TRBV6-3,CASSLSGGSTSTGELFF
TRBV7-3,CASSLGRQGKNTEAFF
TRBV5-5,CASSLVPQETQYF
TRBV12-3/TRBV12-4,CASSKTSGNTGELFF
TRBV28,CASSFLLRGRTDTQYF
TRBV6-1,CAGKRISTDTQYF
TRBV6-5,CASSFLSGLRGMNTEAFF
TRBV10-3,CATLRDPGGEQYF
TRBV28,CASSSPGTSGIGEQYF
TRBV28,CASSPSPGTSGNTGELFF
TRBV7-9,CASRTQGMIGELFF
TRBV3-1,CASSQDLGVNSPLHF
TRBV28,CASTRTYEQYF
TRBV29-1,CSVDSQNTEAFF
TRBV28,CASSLGFYSNQPQHF
TRBV7-9,CASSLMGARGYTF
TRBV3-1,CASSQPRFRGVSGELFF
TRBV2,CAGRRDSAANEQFF
TRBV20-1,CSARDPGTSTGAFF
TRBV5-1,CASSLEGIPYEQYF
TRBV6-2/TRBV6-3,CASSEGSGVYQETQYF